A single TCR beta chain is shown here with its context. CDR1 MNHEY and CDR2 SMNVEV come from the germline V gene (reference sequence). With 2 bases clipped from V and 2 bases from J, the junction kept 10 bases outside the gene matches. The CDR3 extends over 17 amino acids. This sample stems from a study of shared clonotypes between healthy human individuals. Each PCR replicate run on unsorted PBMC took in 300 ng DNA, tens of thousands of T cell genomes. TCRdb's table, derived via immunoSEQ multiplex PCR, lists solely in-frame clones and lacks some. The sample carries some 490,000 clones, over 75% recorded once.

The TCR was taken from a woman in her 40s in good health. Some clones in this sample may be carry-over from other donors' samples. Sequencing was carried out using PBMCs. The chain links TRBV27 to TRBJ2-7, with 9 bases that match TRBD2. The CDR3 spells CASSLNPGASGTYEQYF. The CDR3 region has the DNA TGTGCCAGCAGTTTAAATCCCGGGGCTAGCGGGACCTACGAGCAGTACTTC.